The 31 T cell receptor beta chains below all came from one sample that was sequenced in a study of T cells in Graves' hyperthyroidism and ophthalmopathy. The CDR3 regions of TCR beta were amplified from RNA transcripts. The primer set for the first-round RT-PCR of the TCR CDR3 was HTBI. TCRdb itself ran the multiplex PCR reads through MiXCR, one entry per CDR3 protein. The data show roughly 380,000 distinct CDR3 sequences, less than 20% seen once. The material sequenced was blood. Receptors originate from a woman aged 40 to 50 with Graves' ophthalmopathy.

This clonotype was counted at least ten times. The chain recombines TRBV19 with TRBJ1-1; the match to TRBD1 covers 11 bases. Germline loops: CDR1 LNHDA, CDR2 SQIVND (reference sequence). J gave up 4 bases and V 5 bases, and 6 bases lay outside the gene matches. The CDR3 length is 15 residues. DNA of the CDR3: TGTGCCAGTAGTGAACAAGGGACAGGGGGCACTGAAGCTTTCTTT. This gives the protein CASSEQGTGGTEAFF.

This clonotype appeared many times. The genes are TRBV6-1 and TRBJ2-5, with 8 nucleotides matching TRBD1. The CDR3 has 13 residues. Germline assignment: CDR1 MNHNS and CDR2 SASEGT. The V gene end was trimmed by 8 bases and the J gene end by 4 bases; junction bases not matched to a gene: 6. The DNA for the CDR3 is TGTGCCAGCGGTGCAGGGGGCGTAGAGACCCAGTACTTC. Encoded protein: CASGAGGVETQYF.

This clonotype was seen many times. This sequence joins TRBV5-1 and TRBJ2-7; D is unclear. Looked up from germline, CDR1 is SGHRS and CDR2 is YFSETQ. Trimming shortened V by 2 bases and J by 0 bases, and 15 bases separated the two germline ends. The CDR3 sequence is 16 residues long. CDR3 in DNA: TGCGCCAGCAGCTTTTCTCCTTCCGGCTACTCCTACGAGCAGTACTTC. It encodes CASSFSPSGYSYEQYF. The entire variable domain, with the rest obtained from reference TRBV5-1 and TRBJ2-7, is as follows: KAGVTQTPRYLIKTRGQQVTLSCSPISGHRSVSWYQQTPGQGLQFLFEYFSETQRNKGNFPGRFSGRQFSNSRSEMNVSTLELGDSALYLCASSFSPSGYSYEQYFGPGTRLTVT.

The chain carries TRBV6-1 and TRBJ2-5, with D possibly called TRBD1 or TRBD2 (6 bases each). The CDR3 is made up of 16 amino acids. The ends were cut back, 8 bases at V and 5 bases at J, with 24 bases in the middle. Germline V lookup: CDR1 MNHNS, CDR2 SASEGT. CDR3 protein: CASAREPGASWETQYF. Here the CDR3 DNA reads TGTGCCAGCGCAAGGGAACCGGGGGCCTCCTGGGAGACCCAGTACTTC.

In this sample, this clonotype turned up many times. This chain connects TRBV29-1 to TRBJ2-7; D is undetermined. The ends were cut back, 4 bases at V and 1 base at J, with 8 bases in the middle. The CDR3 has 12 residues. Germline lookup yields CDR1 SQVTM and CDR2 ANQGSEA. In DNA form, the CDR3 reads TGCAGCGTTGGCCAGGTATCCTACGAGCAGTACTTC. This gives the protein CSVGQVSYEQYF.

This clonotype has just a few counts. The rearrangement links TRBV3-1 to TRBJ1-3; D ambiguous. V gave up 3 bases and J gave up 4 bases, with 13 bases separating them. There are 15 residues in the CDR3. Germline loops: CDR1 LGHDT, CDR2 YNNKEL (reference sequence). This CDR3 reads CASSQLEIAGNTIYF. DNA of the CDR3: TGTGCCAGCAGCCAGTTGGAGATTGCCGGAAACACCATATATTTT.

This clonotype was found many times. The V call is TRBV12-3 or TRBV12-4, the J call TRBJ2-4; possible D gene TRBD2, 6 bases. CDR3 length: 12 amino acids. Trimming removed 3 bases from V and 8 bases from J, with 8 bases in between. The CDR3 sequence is CASSLREDIQYF. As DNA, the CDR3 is TGTGCCAGCAGTTTGAGGGAGGACATTCAGTACTTC.

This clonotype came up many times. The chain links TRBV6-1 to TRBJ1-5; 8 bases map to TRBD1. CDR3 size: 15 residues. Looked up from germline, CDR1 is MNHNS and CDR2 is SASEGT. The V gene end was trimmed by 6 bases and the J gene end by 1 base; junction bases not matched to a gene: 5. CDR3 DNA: TGTGCCAGCAGCGACAGGGGTTGGAGCAATCAGCCCCAGCATTTT. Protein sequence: CASSDRGWSNQPQHF.

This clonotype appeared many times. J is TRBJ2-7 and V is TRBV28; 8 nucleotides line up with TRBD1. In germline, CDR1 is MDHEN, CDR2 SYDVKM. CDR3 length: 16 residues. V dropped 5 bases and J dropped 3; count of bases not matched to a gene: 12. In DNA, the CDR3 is TGTGCCAGCAGTGTAACTTCGACAGGGGCGAGCTACGAGCAGTACTTC. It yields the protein CASSVTSTGASYEQYF.

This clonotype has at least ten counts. The CDR3 coding sequence is TGTGCCACCAGTGATCCGGACAGGGGGGTTGAGACCCAGTACTTC. Encoded protein: CATSDPDRGVETQYF. The V call is TRBV24-1, the J call TRBJ2-5; 10 positions match TRBD1. Germline V CDR1 and CDR2: KGHDR, SFDVKD. The CDR3 length is 15 residues. The V gene end was trimmed by 3 bases and the J gene end by 5 bases; junction bases not matched to a gene: 5.

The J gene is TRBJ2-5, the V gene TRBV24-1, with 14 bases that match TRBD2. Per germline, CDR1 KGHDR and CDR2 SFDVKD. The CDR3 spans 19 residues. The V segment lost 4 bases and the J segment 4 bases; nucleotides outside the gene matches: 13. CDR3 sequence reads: CATSDPAAGLAGGLETQYF. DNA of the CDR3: TGTGCCACCAGTGACCCAGCGGCAGGACTAGCGGGAGGTTTAGAGACCCAGTACTTC.

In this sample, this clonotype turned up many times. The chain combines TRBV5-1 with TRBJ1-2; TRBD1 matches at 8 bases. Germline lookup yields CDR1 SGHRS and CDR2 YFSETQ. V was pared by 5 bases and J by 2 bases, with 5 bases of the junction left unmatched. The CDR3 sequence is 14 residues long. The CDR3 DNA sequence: TGCGCCAGCAGTATAAGACAGGGGAACTATGGCTACACCTTC. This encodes CASSIRQGNYGYTF.

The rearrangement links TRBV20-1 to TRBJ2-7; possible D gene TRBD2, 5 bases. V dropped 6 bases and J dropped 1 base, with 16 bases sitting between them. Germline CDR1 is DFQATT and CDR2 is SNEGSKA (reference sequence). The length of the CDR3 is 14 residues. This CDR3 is CSAPSGITSYEQYF. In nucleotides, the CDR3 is TGCAGTGCCCCAAGCGGTATAACATCCTACGAGCAGTACTTC.

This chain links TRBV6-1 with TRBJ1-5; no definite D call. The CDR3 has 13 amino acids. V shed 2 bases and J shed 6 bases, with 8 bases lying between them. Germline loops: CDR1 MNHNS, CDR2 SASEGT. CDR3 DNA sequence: TGTGCCAGCAGTGAATCACCGGGTCAGCCCCAGCATTTT. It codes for CASSESPGQPQHF.

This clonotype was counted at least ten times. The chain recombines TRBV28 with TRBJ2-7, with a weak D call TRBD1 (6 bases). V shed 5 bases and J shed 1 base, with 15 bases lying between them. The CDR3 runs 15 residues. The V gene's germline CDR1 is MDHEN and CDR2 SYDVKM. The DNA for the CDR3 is TGTGCCAGCAGTCCAACCCCTAGGGGGTCCTACGAGCAGTACTTC. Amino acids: CASSPTPRGSYEQYF. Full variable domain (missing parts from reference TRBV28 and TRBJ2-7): DVKVTQSSRYLVKRTGEKVFLECVQDMDHENMFWYRQDPGLGLRLIYFSYDVKMKEKGDIPEGYSVSREKKERFSLILESASTNQTSMYLCASSPTPRGSYEQYFGPGTRLTVT.

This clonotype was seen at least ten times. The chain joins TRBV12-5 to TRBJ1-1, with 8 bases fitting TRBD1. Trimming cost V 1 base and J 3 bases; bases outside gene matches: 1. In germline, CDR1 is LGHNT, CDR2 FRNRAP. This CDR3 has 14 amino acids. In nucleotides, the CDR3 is TGTGCTAGTGGTTTGGGGGGACAGGACACTGAAGCTTTCTTT. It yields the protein CASGLGGQDTEAFF.

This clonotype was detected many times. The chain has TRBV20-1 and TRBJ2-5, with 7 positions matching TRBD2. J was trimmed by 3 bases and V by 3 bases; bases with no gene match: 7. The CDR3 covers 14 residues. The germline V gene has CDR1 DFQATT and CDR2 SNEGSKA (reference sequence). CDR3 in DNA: TGCAGTGCTAGTACCCTGGCGGGAGAAGAGACCCAGTACTTC. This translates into CSASTLAGEETQYF.

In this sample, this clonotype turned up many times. The DNA for the CDR3 is TGTGCCAGCAGTCCCCGGGTCTACTACGAGCAGTACTTC. Translation: CASSPRVYYEQYF. V is TRBV27 and J is TRBJ2-7; D unclear. CDR1 is MNHEY, CDR2 SMNVEV, per germline (reference sequence). The germline V and J ends were trimmed by 5 bases and 3 bases, with 11 bases remaining between them. This CDR3 contains 13 residues.

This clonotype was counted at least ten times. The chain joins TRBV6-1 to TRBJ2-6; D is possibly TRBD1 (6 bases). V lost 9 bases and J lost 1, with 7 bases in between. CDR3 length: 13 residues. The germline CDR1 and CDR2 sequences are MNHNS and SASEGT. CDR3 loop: CASQGSGANVLTF. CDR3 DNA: TGTGCCAGTCAGGGGTCTGGGGCCAACGTCCTGACTTTC.

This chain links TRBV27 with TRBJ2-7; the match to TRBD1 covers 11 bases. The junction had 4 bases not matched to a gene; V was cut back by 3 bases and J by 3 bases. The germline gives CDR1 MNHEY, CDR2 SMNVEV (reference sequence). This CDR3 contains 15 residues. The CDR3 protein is CASSFTGTGGYEQYF. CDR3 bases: TGTGCCAGCAGTTTCACCGGGACAGGGGGCTACGAGCAGTACTTC.

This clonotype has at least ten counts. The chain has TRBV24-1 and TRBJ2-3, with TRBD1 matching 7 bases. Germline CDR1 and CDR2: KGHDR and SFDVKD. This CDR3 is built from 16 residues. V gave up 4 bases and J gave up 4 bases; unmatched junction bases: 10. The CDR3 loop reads CATSDPKTGSADTQYF. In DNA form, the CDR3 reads TGTGCCACCAGTGACCCGAAGACAGGGAGCGCAGATACGCAGTATTTT.

The CDR3 DNA reads as TGTGCCAGCATCGGACTAGCGGGAACACCTTCTAGCACAGATACGCAGTATTTT. As protein: CASIGLAGTPSSTDTQYF. The V call is TRBV2, the J call TRBJ2-3; 12 nucleotides align to TRBD2. The CDR3 length is 18 residues. Germline assignment: CDR1 SNHLY and CDR2 FYNNEI. The V and J ends lost 7 bases and 0 bases, in that order; junction bases with no gene match: 11.

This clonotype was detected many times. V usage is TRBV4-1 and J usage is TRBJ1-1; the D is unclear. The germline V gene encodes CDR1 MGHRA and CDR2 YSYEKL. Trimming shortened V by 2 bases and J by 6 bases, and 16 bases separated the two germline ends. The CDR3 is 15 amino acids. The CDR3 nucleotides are TGCGCCAGCAGCCAACCGGGCCGCGGCCGTGCTGAAGCTTTCTTT. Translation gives CASSQPGRGRAEAFF.

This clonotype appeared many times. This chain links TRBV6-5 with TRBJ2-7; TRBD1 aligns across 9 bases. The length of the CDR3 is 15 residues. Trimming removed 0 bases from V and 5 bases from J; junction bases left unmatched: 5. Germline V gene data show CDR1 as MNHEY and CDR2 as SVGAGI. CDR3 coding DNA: TGTGCCAGCAGTTACTCGACAGGGGGGGGCAACGAGCAGTACTTC. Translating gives CASSYSTGGGNEQYF.

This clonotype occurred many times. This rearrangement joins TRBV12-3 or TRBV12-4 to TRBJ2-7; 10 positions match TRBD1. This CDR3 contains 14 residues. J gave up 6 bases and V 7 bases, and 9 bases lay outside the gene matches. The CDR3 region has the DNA TGTGCCAGCAAGCCGGGACAGGGGCCAAGCGAGCAGTACTTC. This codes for CASKPGQGPSEQYF.

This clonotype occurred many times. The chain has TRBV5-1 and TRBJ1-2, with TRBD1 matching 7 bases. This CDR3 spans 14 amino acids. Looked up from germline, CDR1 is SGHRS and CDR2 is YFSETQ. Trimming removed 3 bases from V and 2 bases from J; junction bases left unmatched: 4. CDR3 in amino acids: CASSSPDRNYGYTF. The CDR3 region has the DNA TGCGCCAGCAGCTCCCCGGACAGGAACTATGGCTACACCTTC.

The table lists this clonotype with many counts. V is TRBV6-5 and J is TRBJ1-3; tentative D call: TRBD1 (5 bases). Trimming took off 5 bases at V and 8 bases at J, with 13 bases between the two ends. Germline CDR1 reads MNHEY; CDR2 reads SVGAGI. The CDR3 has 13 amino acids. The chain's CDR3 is CASSRGTADTIYF. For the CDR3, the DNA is TGTGCCAGCAGTCGGGGGACCGCGGACACCATATATTTT.

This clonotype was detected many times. CDR3 loop: CASSRTGHEQYF. CDR3 DNA: TGTGCCAGCAGTCGGACAGGCCACGAGCAGTACTTC. V is TRBV6-1 and J is TRBJ2-7; 7 bases map to TRBD1. The ends lost 5 bases at V and 5 bases at J; junction bases unmatched: 3. The germline CDR1 and CDR2 sequences are MNHNS and SASEGT. This CDR3 region has 12 residues.

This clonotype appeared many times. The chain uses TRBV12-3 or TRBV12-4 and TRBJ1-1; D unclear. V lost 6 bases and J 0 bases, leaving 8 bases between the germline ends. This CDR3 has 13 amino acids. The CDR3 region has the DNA TGTGCCAGCAGCTACGCCTTGAACACTGAAGCTTTCTTT. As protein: CASSYALNTEAFF.

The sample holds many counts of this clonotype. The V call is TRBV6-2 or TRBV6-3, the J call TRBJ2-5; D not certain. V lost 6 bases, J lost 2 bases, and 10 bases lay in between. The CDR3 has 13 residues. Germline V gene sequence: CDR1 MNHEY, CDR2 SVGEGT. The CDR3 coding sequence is TGTGCCAGCAGACCCACACTACAAGAGACCCAGTACTTC. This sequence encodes CASRPTLQETQYF.

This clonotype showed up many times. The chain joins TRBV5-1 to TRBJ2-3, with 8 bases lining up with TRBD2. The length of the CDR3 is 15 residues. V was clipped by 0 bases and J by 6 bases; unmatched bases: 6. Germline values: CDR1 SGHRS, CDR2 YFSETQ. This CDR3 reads CASSLGLAGPDTQYF. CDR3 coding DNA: TGCGCCAGCAGCTTGGGGCTAGCGGGCCCCGATACGCAGTATTTT.